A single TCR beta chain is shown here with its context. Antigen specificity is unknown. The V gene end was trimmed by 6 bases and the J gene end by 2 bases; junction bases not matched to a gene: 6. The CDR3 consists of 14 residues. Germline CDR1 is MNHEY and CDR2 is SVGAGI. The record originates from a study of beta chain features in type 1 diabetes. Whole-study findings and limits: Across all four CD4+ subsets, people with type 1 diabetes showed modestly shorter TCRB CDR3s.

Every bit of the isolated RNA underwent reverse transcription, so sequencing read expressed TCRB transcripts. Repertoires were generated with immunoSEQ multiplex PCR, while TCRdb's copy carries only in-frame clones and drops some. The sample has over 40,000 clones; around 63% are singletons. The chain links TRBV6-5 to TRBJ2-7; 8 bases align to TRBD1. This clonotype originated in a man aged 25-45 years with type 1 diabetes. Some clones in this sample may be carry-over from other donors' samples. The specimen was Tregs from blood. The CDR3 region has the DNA TGTGCCAGCAGCTTGGACAGGGACGCCTACGAGCAGTACTTC. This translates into CASSLDRDAYEQYF.